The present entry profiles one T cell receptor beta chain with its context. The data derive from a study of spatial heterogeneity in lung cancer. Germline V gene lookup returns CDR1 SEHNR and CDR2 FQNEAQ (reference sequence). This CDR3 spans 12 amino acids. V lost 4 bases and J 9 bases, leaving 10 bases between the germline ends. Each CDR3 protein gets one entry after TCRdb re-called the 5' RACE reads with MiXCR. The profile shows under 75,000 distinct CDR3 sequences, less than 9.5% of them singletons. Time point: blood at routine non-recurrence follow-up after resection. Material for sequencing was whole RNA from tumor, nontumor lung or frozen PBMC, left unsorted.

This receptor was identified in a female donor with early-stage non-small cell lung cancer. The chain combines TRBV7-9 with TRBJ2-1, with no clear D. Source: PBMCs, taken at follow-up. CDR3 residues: CASSSRRLEQFF. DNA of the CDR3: TGTGCCAGCAGCTCCCGACGACTTGAGCAGTTCTTC. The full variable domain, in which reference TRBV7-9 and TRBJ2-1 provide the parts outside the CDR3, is DTGVSQNPRHKITKRGQNVTFRCDPISEHNRLYWYRQTLGQGPEFLTYFQNEAQLEKSRLLSDRFSAERPKGSFSTLEIQRTEQGDSAMYLCASSSRRLEQFFGPGTRLTVL.